These 24 T cell receptor beta chains came from one sample sequenced in a study of beta chain features in type 1 diabetes. No antigens are known for them. Sequencing targeted expressed TCRB transcripts, as all isolated RNA had been reverse transcribed. Method: immunoSEQ multiplex PCR; TCRdb's copy keeps in-frame clones and lacks some. The repertoire includes about 160,000 clones, 7.5% to 9.5% of them detected once, and about 0.5% sits in the top ten. Points from the study as a whole: Type 1 diabetes patients showed a moderate but significant shortening of TCRB CDR3s in all four CD4+ subsets.

What was sequenced was central memory CD4+ T cells from blood. The receptors were sampled from a woman aged 18-30 years with type 1 diabetes.

The table lists this clone with a few counts. The chain combines TRBV4-2 with TRBJ2-1; tentative D call: TRBD2 (5 bases). This CDR3 is 16 amino acids long. Germline V gives CDR1 LGHNA, CDR2 YNFKEQ. Trimming shortened V by 3 bases and J by 5 bases, and 17 bases separated the two germline ends. CDR3 in amino acids: CASSQLSLAVDNEQFF. The CDR3 DNA is TGTGCCAGCAGCCAGCTTTCGCTAGCTGTAGACAATGAGCAGTTCTTC.

The rearrangement joins TRBV28 to TRBJ2-5; perhaps TRBD2 as D (6 bases). The germline V and J ends were trimmed by 3 bases and 5 bases, with 10 bases remaining between them. The CDR3 has 13 residues. Germline V gene sequence: CDR1 MDHEN, CDR2 SYDVKM. The CDR3 is CASSFGGRETQYF. The CDR3 DNA reads as TGTGCCAGCAGTTTCGGGGGAAGGGAGACCCAGTACTTC.

This rearrangement joins TRBV5-1 to TRBJ2-4; 7 bases match TRBD1. The germline V gene has CDR1 SGHRS and CDR2 YFSETQ. Losses at the gene ends were 5 bases for V and 2 bases for J; bases not matched to a gene: 4. This CDR3 is 14 amino acids long. CDR3 nucleotide sequence: TGCGCCAGCAGACAGGGGACCTCCAAAAACATTCAGTACTTC. Translating it yields CASRQGTSKNIQYF.

CDR3 amino acids: CASMPQSYNEQFF. In DNA form, the CDR3 reads TGTGCCAGCATGCCGCAGTCCTACAATGAGCAGTTCTTC. The chain employs TRBV7-9 and TRBJ2-1, with D unclear. CDR3 length equals 13 residues. V was cut by 7 bases and J by 1 base, with 8 bases left in between. CDR1 SEHNR and CDR2 FQNEAQ come from the germline V gene (reference sequence).

This clone appeared a few times. J is TRBJ1-3 and V is TRBV2; D remains unclear. Germline assignment: CDR1 SNHLY and CDR2 FYNNEI. V lost 3 bases to trimming and J lost 4 bases, with 13 bases between them. There are 15 residues in the CDR3. CDR3: CASSEFSGVGNTIYF. The CDR3 DNA reads TGTGCCAGCAGTGAGTTTTCAGGTGTCGGAAACACCATATATTTT.

The chain combines TRBV30 with TRBJ1-2; D not certain. V gave up 0 bases and J gave up 8 bases, with 13 bases separating them. The CDR3 length is 13 residues. Germline assignment: CDR1 GTSNPN and CDR2 SVGIG (reference sequence). The CDR3 reads CAWSVVGTVGYTF. For the CDR3, the DNA is TGTGCCTGGAGTGTAGTGGGTACAGTCGGCTACACCTTC.

This clone was detected only a few times. The CDR3 loop is CASSLTSGTYNEQFF. The CDR3 DNA follows: TGTGCCAGCAGCTTAACTAGCGGGACTTACAATGAGCAGTTCTTC. The gene calls are TRBV7-2 and TRBJ2-1; 10 bases are shared with TRBD2. V gave up 2 bases and J gave up 4 bases; unmatched junction bases: 2. The CDR3 extends over 15 amino acids. Germline CDR1 is SGHTA and CDR2 is FQGNSA.

This clone was detected a few times. The chain uses TRBV5-1 and TRBJ2-7; 8 bases agree with TRBD2. The CDR3 has 15 amino acids. V shed 4 bases, J shed 2 bases, and the junction held 8 bases outside the gene matches. CDR1 is SGHRS, CDR2 YFSETQ, per germline. This CDR3 reads CASSREGTTPYEQYF. The CDR3 DNA reads TGCGCCAGCAGCCGGGAGGGGACTACCCCCTACGAGCAGTACTTC.

This clone was counted only a few times. The chain links TRBV7-3 to TRBJ1-1; weak D call: TRBD1 (6 bases). The CDR3 covers 14 residues. The germline CDR1 and CDR2 sequences are SGHTA and FQGTGA. V was trimmed by 5 bases and J by 6 bases, leaving 16 bases between them. The chain's CDR3 is CASSPSTGNPEAFF. CDR3 sequence (DNA): TGTGCCAGCAGCCCCTCGACAGGTAATCCTGAAGCTTTCTTT.

Written as DNA, the CDR3 is TGTGCCAGCAGCTGGGGGGACAGGGGGCAAAAAGAGACCCAGTACTTC. It is translated as CASSWGDRGQKETQYF. The J gene is TRBJ2-5, the V gene TRBV7-9, with TRBD1 matching over 12 bases. The CDR3 is 16 amino acids. The V segment lost 4 bases and the J segment 3 bases; nucleotides outside the gene matches: 6. Germline-derived CDR1 and CDR2 are SEHNR and FQNEAQ (reference sequence).

The CDR3 nucleotides read TGTGCCAGCAGCCAACGGCGGTCGGGTGAAAAACTGTTTTTT. This gives the protein CASSQRRSGEKLFF. The rearrangement links TRBV7-2 to TRBJ1-4; D is ambiguous. Germline CDR1 is SGHTA and CDR2 is FQGNSA. The CDR3 spans 14 residues. Between the trimmed V and J ends, which lost 5 bases and 7 bases, there was a span of 14 bases.

This clone was counted only a few times. The chain employs TRBV11-2 and TRBJ2-5, with D unclear. Per the germline V gene, CDR1 is SGHAT and CDR2 is FQNNGV. The V end was cut by 1 base, the J end by 5 bases, with 5 bases between. This CDR3 has 12 residues. The CDR3 loop is CASSLVAETQYF. CDR3 nucleotide sequence: TGTGCCAGCAGCTTAGTGGCCGAGACCCAGTACTTC.

V is TRBV7-8 and J is TRBJ2-7, with unresolved D. Germline values: CDR1 SGHVS, CDR2 FQNEAQ. Deletions cut 5 bases from V and 0 bases from J, with 2 bases between. This CDR3 has 11 residues. CDR3 nucleotide sequence: TGTGCCAGCAGCCTCTCCTACGAGCAGTACTTC. Amino acid sequence: CASSLSYEQYF.

V usage is TRBV18 and J usage is TRBJ2-7, with 7 bases aligning to TRBD2. V gave up 0 bases and J gave up 2 bases; unmatched junction bases: 4. Per germline, CDR1 KGHSH and CDR2 LQKENI. This CDR3 has 15 amino acids. CDR3 sequence reads: CASSPPPAGAYEQYF. As DNA, the CDR3 is TGTGCCAGCTCACCACCGCCTGCGGGAGCCTACGAGCAGTACTTC.

This clone appeared a few times. This rearrangement joins TRBV5-8 to TRBJ1-5; 10 positions match TRBD1. The V gene end was trimmed by 4 bases and the J gene end by 2 bases; junction bases not matched to a gene: 9. Germline loops: CDR1 SGHTS, CDR2 YDEGEE. The CDR3 has 17 residues. CDR3: CASSRRQGAAGNQPQHF. The CDR3 coding sequence is TGTGCCAGCAGCAGGCGACAGGGGGCGGCGGGCAATCAGCCCCAGCATTTT. The variable domain in full, completed from reference TRBV5-8 and TRBJ1-5, reads EAGVTQSPTHLIKTRGQQATLRCSPISGHTSVYWYQQALGLGLQFLLWYDEGEERNRGNFPPRFSGRQFPNYSSELNVNALELEDSALYLCASSRRQGAAGNQPQHFGDGTRLSIL.

The chain combines TRBV6-5 with TRBJ1-1; D is unclear. The CDR3 loop spans 15 amino acids. Germline CDR1 is MNHEY and CDR2 is SVGAGI. V lost 0 bases, J lost 3 bases, and 11 bases lay in between. This CDR3 is CASSYSMSGDTEAFF. Here the CDR3 DNA reads TGTGCCAGCAGTTACTCGATGAGCGGGGACACTGAAGCTTTCTTT.

This clone was observed at least ten times. This rearrangement joins TRBV29-1 to TRBJ2-6; a possible D gene is TRBD1 (6 bases). The germline V gene encodes CDR1 SQVTM and CDR2 ANQGSEA. Trimming took off 4 bases at V and 2 bases at J, with 6 bases between the two ends. This CDR3 contains 13 residues. Here the CDR3 reads CSVGTAGANVLTF. In nucleotides, the CDR3 is TGCAGCGTTGGGACAGCTGGGGCCAACGTCCTGACTTTC.

This clone was counted only a few times. DNA for the CDR3: TGTGCCAGCAGCGTTAGCGGGGGAGACACAGATACGCAGTATTTT. Translated, it gives CASSVSGGDTDTQYF. The J gene is TRBJ2-3, the V gene TRBV7-2, with TRBD2 matching over 9 bases. The CDR3 is made up of 15 amino acids. V dropped 5 bases and J dropped 2; count of bases not matched to a gene: 5. Germline V gives CDR1 SGHTA, CDR2 FQGNSA.

This clone showed up just a few times. The chain is built from TRBV29-1 and TRBJ2-1; 7 bases map to TRBD2. Germline loops: CDR1 SQVTM, CDR2 ANQGSEA. The CDR3 loop spans 14 amino acids. Losses at the gene ends were 6 bases for V and 5 bases for J; bases not matched to a gene: 10. CDR3 amino acids: CSVYAGVLNNEQFF. The CDR3 DNA reads as TGCAGCGTCTACGCGGGGGTTTTAAACAATGAGCAGTTCTTC.

In this sample, this clone turned up a few times. This sequence joins TRBV11-2 and TRBJ1-5; no firm D call. V was clipped by 2 bases and J by 7 bases, with 9 bases between them. The CDR3 extends over 13 amino acids. Germline lookup yields CDR1 SGHAT and CDR2 FQNNGV. The CDR3 DNA follows: TGTGCCAGCAGCTTATCGGGTGGACAGCCCCAGCATTTT. It encodes CASSLSGGQPQHF.

This clone has more than one count but fewer than ten. The chain employs TRBV5-1 and TRBJ2-1; 15 bases are shared with TRBD2. This CDR3 is 16 amino acids long. With V trimmed by 0 bases and J by 7 bases, 2 bases remained unmatched. From germline, CDR1 is SGHRS and CDR2 YFSETQ. CDR3 nucleotide sequence: TGCGCCAGCAGCTTGGAAGGGACTAGCGGGGGGAATGAGCAGTTCTTC. Amino acids: CASSLEGTSGGNEQFF.

This clone was detected a few times. The chain uses TRBV27 and TRBJ2-5; the D gene is possibly TRBD2 (6 bases). This CDR3 is 14 amino acids long. The germline CDR1 and CDR2 sequences are MNHEY and SMNVEV (reference sequence). V dropped 7 bases and J dropped 7 bases, with 19 bases sitting between them. In nucleotides, the CDR3 is TGTGCCAGCAATATGCTTTCGGGAGACGGGACCCAGTACTTC. As protein: CASNMLSGDGTQYF.

The chain recombines TRBV5-5 with TRBJ1-2, with 7 nucleotides matching TRBD1. V gave up 4 bases and J gave up 3 bases; unmatched junction bases: 6. The CDR3 is 14 amino acids. Per the germline V gene, CDR1 is SGHKS and CDR2 is YYEKEE (reference sequence). CDR3 nucleotides: TGTGCCAGCAGCGTCGGGGACAGAGACTATGGCTACACCTTC. Its translation is CASSVGDRDYGYTF.

This chain links TRBV9 with TRBJ1-3, with TRBD1 matching over 8 bases. After removal of 4 bases from V and 6 bases from J, the junction contained 6 bases not matched to a gene. CDR1 is SGDLS and CDR2 is YYNGEE in the germline V gene. The CDR3 totals 14 residues. The DNA of the CDR3 is TGTGCCAGCAGCCTCGGACAGGGTGCAAACACCATATATTTT. Its translation: CASSLGQGANTIYF.